This T cell receptor (beta chain) emerged from a study of monozygotic twins with inflammatory bowel disease. Each UMI harboured a 6-nucleotide sample barcode and was appended via template switching. From the 5' RACE reads, TCRdb lists one entry per CDR3 protein and no DNA. In total, the table holds approximately 390,000 distinct CDR3 sequences. The CDR3 spans 17 residues. Germline V gene sequence: CDR1 MGHRA, CDR2 YSYEKL. Sample: blood. This TCR derives from a human donor with ulcerative colitis or Crohn's disease, or a healthy co-twin of an affected twin (not recorded which). V usage is TRBV4-1 and J usage is TRBJ2-5; TCRdb picks TRBD2, but there is no DNA to check that call. This chain's CDR3 is CASSQGYGRAGRETQYF.